The T cell receptor beta chain described here comes from a study of T cells in Graves' hyperthyroidism and ophthalmopathy. The CDR3 consists of 13 residues. The V gene end was trimmed by 5 bases and the J gene end by 2 bases; junction bases not matched to a gene: 4. Germline CDR1 reads SQVTM; CDR2 reads ANQGSEA. Patients with uncontrolled infections, other autoimmune diseases, pregnancy or lactation were excluded. The TCR beta CDR3 regions underwent amplification using RNA transcripts as the source. TCR CDR3 regions were first amplified by RT-PCR with HTBI primers. TCRdb fed the multiplex PCR reads into MiXCR, producing one record per CDR3 protein. Found here are 620,000 or so distinct CDR3 sequences, around 15% of them singletons; the top ten hold under 15%. Whole-study findings and limits: Most thyroid clonotypes expanded above 0.001 appeared in blood too.

A remark on this clonotype: Its antigen is unidentified.

The chain has TRBV29-1 and TRBJ2-5; 8 bases line up with TRBD1. This sequence originates from a woman aged 50 to 60 with Graves' ophthalmopathy. The material sequenced was blood. CDR3 in DNA: TGCAGCGTTAGGGGACAGGCGCAAGAGACCCAGTACTTC. Encoded protein: CSVRGQAQETQYF. Looking up the rest from reference TRBV29-1 and TRBJ2-5 gives the full variable domain: SAVISQKPSRDICQRGTSLTIQCQVDSQVTMMFWYRQQPGQSLTLIATANQGSEATYESGFVIDKFPISRPNLTFSTLTVSNMSPEDSSIYLCSVRGQAQETQYFGPGTRLLVL.